The T cell receptor beta chain described here comes from a study of blood T cells in healthy people across ages. Study-wide points: Using unsorted PBMCs precluded a conclusive naive versus antigen-experienced comparison.

The CDR3 runs 11 residues. Germline assignment: CDR1 DFQATT and CDR2 SNEGSKA (reference sequence). V was trimmed by 1 base and J by 6 bases, leaving 4 bases between them. This clonotype is a singleton in its sample. The antigen remains undetermined. Then a second PCR, running roughly 7 to 11 cycles, was carried out with a sample-barcoded 5' primer and a J-beta primer mix. The template-switch adaptor, which had 12 random nucleotides, put a tag on each cDNA molecule. Using its own MiXCR run on the 5' RACE reads, TCRdb lists one record per CDR3 protein. This table has hundreds of thousands of distinct CDR3 sequences, roughly 64% appearing once.

The sample consisted of blood. This receptor was taken from a young man in good health. J is TRBJ2-1 and V is TRBV20-1; D gene uncertain. The CDR3 nucleotides read TGCAGTGCTAGAGTAATCAATGAGCAGTTCTTC. Translating it yields CSARVINEQFF.